This TCR beta chain was sequenced in a study of T cell repertoires in cytomegalovirus infection. TCRdb re-analysed the reads in MiXCR, keeping a single row per CDR3 protein. The sample lists 450,000 to 650,000 distinct CDR3 sequences; 40% were seen once. CDR1 SGHTA and CDR2 FQGNSA come from the germline V gene. CDR3 length equals 13 residues. Trimming left V 5 bases short and J 8 bases short, with 13 bases between. Note on this clonotype: Antigen unknown.

This TCR was recovered from a human donor in good health (CMV status not recorded). Some clones in this sample may be carry-over from other donors' samples. Sequencing used cultured PBMCs, obtained from culture after CMV antigen stimulation. V is TRBV7-2 and J is TRBJ2-1; possibly TRBD1 for D (6 bases). The CDR3 sequence: CASSRYRDHEQFF. As DNA, the CDR3 is TGTGCCAGCAGCAGATACAGGGACCATGAGCAGTTCTTC.